This T cell receptor beta chain was retrieved from a study of tissue T cells after allogeneic stem cell transplantation. Concerning this clone: The antigen is undetermined. Gene names denote mouse genes. The read is 1 residue too short to cover the CDR3 end, so that end is filled in from the germline J gene.

The germline V gene has CDR1 KGHTA and CDR2 FQNQQP. This CDR3 comprises 14 residues. General study findings and limits: Some tissue clones might be persisting host cells; their alloreactivity or antigen specificity was not determined.

Time point meaning: mouse harvest day 7 after allogeneic transplant. Each mouse received 10^7 T-cell-depleted marrow cells plus 10^6 splenic CD5+ T cells by tail vein. B6 (H2b) cells into BALB/c (H2d) mice; tissues taken at day 7 or 14. TCRbeta CDR3 was sequenced at survey depth with template counts. TCRdb keeps only in-frame clones here, not all; method: immunoSEQ multiplex PCR. The sample lists about 4,000 clones, under 65% occurring once. The genes are TRBV23 and TRBJ1-4; TRBD1, the D gene given by the table, was not confirmed from the DNA. The sequenced sample was gut tissue. This TCR was recovered from a female BALB/c mouse given C57BL/6 T cells with graft-versus-host disease after an allogeneic hematopoietic cell transplant. Incomplete CDR3 DNA: TGCTCCAGCAGTCCGGGACAGGGGACCGAAAGATTATTT. Translated, it gives CSSSPGQGTERLF. In full, the CDR3 reads CSSSPGQGTERLFF.